This T cell receptor (beta chain) was sequenced for a study of response to subunit inactivated influenza vaccine. The CDR3 is 15 amino acids. V lost 6 bases and J lost 9; bases outside the gene matches: 13. TCRdb re-analysed the RT-PCR reads in MiXCR, keeping a single row per CDR3 protein. The data contain 560,000 or so distinct CDR3 sequences, about 8% of them singletons. The chain recombines TRBV12-3 or TRBV12-4 with TRBJ2-1; 8 positions match TRBD1. This TCR came from a man aged 50 to 69 who received an inactivated influenza vaccine. This material consisted of PBMCs from blood, taken about 23 months after vaccination. CDR3 nucleotide sequence: TGTGCCAGCAGAGCCTCCTTGGACAGGGATAGTGAGCAGTTCTTC. It yields the protein CASRASLDRDSEQFF.